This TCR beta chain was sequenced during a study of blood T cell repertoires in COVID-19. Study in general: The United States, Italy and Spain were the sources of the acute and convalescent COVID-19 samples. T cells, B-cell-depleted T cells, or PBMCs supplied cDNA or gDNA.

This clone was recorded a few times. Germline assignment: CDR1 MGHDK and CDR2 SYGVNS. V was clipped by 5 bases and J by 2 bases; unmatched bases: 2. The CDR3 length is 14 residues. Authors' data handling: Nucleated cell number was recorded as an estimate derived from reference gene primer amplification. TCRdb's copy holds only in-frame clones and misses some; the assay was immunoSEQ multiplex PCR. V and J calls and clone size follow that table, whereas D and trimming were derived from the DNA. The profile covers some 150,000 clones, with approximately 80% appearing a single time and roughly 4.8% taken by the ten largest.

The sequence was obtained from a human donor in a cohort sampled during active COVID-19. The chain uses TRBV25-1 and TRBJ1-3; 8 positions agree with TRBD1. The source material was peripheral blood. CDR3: CASSKTGAGNTIYF. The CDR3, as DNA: TGTGCCAGCAGTAAGACAGGGGCTGGAAACACCATATATTTT.